This T cell receptor beta chain was sequenced in a study of cytomegalovirus exposure and HLA in healthy donors (TCRdb year 2017). Some background on the complete study: According to an earlier analysis of a few hundred of the donors, roughly 180 million T cells yielded roughly 110 million unique TCR beta sequences and around 300 Gb of sequence data. An early release that covered roughly 600 HLA-typed donors contained approximately 300 gigabases of sequencing data and 70 million to 100 million unique TCR sequences. Of the approximately 400 genotyped donors, 81% were placed in the genetic ancestry cluster associated with self-reported Caucasian donors. The aim of the study was to test whether cataloging public T cell receptors could identify signatures of past pathogen exposure. The T cell repertoires of 666 subjects were profiled by immunosequencing and related to cytomegalovirus serostatus. A separate validation cohort of over a hundred different subjects was used in addition to the roughly 700-subject first cohort. High-throughput TCR immunosequencing, statistical association of individual TCRs with disease status, and machine learning were combined to predict cytomegalovirus infection status. To study patterns of TCR occurrence, a later analysis re-analyzed previously published TCR beta repertoires from several hundred donors and added high-resolution HLA genotyping. In the later analysis, no new phenotypic data were used to find candidate immune exposures; instead, reliance was placed on TCR beta sequences and their occurrence across donors. An earlier analysis of about 620 of the donors applied high-throughput TCR beta sequencing to assess whether each TCR beta V gene segment acted as functional or pseudogenic. Donor age, sex, ethnicity and CMV serostatus were compiled alongside the repertoire data. A later genetic analysis used genome-wide SNP genotypes for about 60% of the roughly 700 donors, treating that subset as a discovery cohort. Every repertoire in the discovery cohort had been generated on one and the same sequencing platform. Both class I and class II loci were covered by HLA typing, at four-digit resolution. Typing coverage varied by locus: roughly 629-640 donors for A, B, C, DRB1 and DQB1; some 520 for DQA1; about 600 for DPA1; 450 to 480 for DPB1. A few DR-DQ haplotypes were treated as single units for association and clustering because of strong linkage in the cohort. Among some 400 genotyped donors of the cohort, an average of approximately 240,000 unique TCR beta nucleotide sequences was sequenced per donor, of which roughly 17% were non-productive.

In total, over 600 healthy bone marrow donors made up the cohort. At the time of sampling, every cohort member was nominally healthy, though immune exposures that went unrecorded were likely present. The donor tested CMV seronegative, placing the donor among the roughly 400 seronegative members of the cohort. A peripheral blood sample was collected from each donor, and TCR beta sequencing was performed on peripheral blood mononuclear cells. Genomic DNA was extracted from the blood cell samples with the Qiagen DNeasy Blood Extraction Kit. Overall study outcomes, separate from this receptor: Most CMV-associated TCR beta chains appeared to be HLA-restricted in a later analysis, and the HLA associations seemed to be driven largely by CMV exposure. A few of the identified cytomegalovirus-associated TCR beta chains were confirmed in vitro to be specific for cytomegalovirus antigens. Immune exposure information for the cohort was limited to CMV serostatus. Only TCR beta chains were sequenced in this cohort, and the absence of alpha or paired-chain data limited detectable features. A later genetic analysis associated a missense DCLRE1C variant with V-gene and J-gene trimming of TCR beta chains, and an independent cohort replicated the association. The classifier was reported to diagnose cytomegalovirus status with high specificity and sensitivity in both the original and validation cohorts. A group of highly shared sequence variants was considered likely to be a technical artifact of the sequencing pipeline. A further reported finding was that TCR beta sequences accurately predicted the HLA-A and HLA-B alleles for most subjects in the first cohort. The earlier analysis of approximately 540 of the donors excluded roughly 17 rarely observed V segments, including chromosome 9 orphons, because counts were too low. When HLA alleles, especially DR and DQ, strongly co-occurred, TCR associations were difficult to assign to individual alleles. An earlier analysis of some 590 of the donors showed that most TCR beta V segments appeared in productive rearrangements either about 90% or about 30% of the time, which broadly matched IMGT annotations. A total of about 180 TCR beta chains were listed by the study as associated with cytomegalovirus. Specific HLA alleles were associated with over 15,000 TCR beta sequences at a false discovery rate of 0.05 in a later analysis. In a later analysis, the rate of TCR association differed among HLA loci, with DRB1 alleles having the most associated TCRs and HLA-C alleles having the fewest. A later analysis found that HLA-associated TCR beta chains were more clonally expanded and had lower generation probabilities than equally common non-associated chains. Because HLA typing was missing for some donors at each locus, association tests included only the typed subset. According to the authors, the approach could potentially be generalized to other disease states and immunological phenotypes. Linkage disequilibrium might explain the correlated functional status among segregating V segments, but an unknown experimental factor could not be excluded. Some IMGT-functional V segments, including TRBV6-2 and TRBV6-3, could not be distinguished by the 87-base-pair reads and were therefore excluded. Sequencing depth was assumed to be roughly uniform across donors in the presence/absence analyses, though that assumption may not hold. Compared with the roughly 710-donor mean, donors in an Asian-associated ancestry cluster had fewer N-insertions in productive TCRs, according to a later genetic analysis. Most TCR sequences were seen in very few donors, while some public TCRs were found in many individuals. According to a later analysis, parvovirus B19, influenza, CMV and Epstein-Barr virus appeared linked to several top co-occurrence clusters.

Libraries were prepared through the immunoSEQ multiplex PCR assay. For the multiplex PCR, a mixture combining 60 forward primers for TCR Vbeta segments and 13 reverse primers for TCR Jbeta segments was used. Amplification of the CDR3 region of rearranged TCR beta genes was performed with a multiplex PCR assay on genomic DNA. The amplified TCR beta libraries were sequenced on the Illumina HiSeq System as 87-base-pair reads. Per the original workflow: Across the 640 or so repertoires, a later analysis counted 60 million to 90 million unique TCR beta chains, roughly 11 million of which were shared by at least two donors. Raw reads were error-corrected and collapsed into unique sequences with a nearest-neighbor algorithm that merged closely related sequences to remove PCR and sequencing errors. V, D and J gene segments were assigned by aligning CDR3 sequences to IMGT reference sequences. For a sequence to be retained, a match of at least six nucleotides to both a V gene segment and a J gene segment was required. A rearrangement was called productive if the CDR3 had no stop codons and remained in frame with V and J, and every other rearrangement was called non-productive. CDR3 was defined according to IMGT convention as the region running from the second conserved V-encoded cysteine to the conserved J-encoded phenylalanine. The earlier analysis of 500 to 650 of the donors excluded any sequence lacking an unambiguous match to a single V gene segment. In an earlier analysis of some 590 of the donors, V segments were called functional above 56.7% productive rearrangements and were called segregating when the between-donor standard deviation exceeded 5%. A statistical classification framework was developed to diagnose cytomegalovirus status using the catalog of TCR beta chain sequences. A later analysis assigned V and J genes by comparing TCR nucleotide sequences with IMGT/GENE-DB human TR gene sequences. Using the TCRdist pipeline, a later analysis assigned CDR3 sequences along with most-parsimonious VDJ recombination scenarios. In a later analysis, every TCR beta chain was defined by the combination of its CDR3 amino acid sequence and its V-gene family, and reads without a unique V-gene family were dropped. As a way to deal with suspected cross-contamination and a sequencing artifact, a later analysis dropped 450 to 600 nucleotide sequences that were highly shared and had low generation probability. A later analysis calculated a clonal expansion index for each public chain from normalized within-repertoire ranks of inferred template counts. In a later analysis, generation probabilities were computed using a VDJ recombination model fitted to out-of-frame rearrangements, and the results were checked against IGoR. A later analysis scored TCR-TCR, TCR-HLA and TCR-CMV co-occurrence with hypergeometric tests, applying a repertoire-size bias correction to TCR pairs. A later analysis estimated false discovery rates by permuting HLA or CMV assignments 20 times. In a later analysis, co-occurring TCRs were grouped with DBSCAN, and TCRdist sequence similarity was added when clustering was performed within HLA-allele-positive subsets. Repertoires with fewer than 30,000 or more than 120,000 public chains, plus five repertoires with anomalous nucleotide sharing, were excluded from co-occurrence clustering. TCRdb limited this immuneACCESS table to in-frame rearrangements with V and J called. A share of clones is missing; checked studies link under half to unresolved V genes, and the rest is unexplained. D and trimming were read from the DNA, whereas the V and J calls and clone size are those reported in that table. The sample data list approximately 150,000 clones, and roughly 83% of these were observed just once. The ten largest clones capture under 1.1% of the sample.

Of note for this clone: Its cognate antigen has yet to be identified. The record has no base qualities; no much larger clone is one base away.

The germline V end is reduced by 0 bases and the J end by 3 bases; junction bases left unmatched: 6. Its CDR3 holds 16 amino acids, cysteine through phenylalanine. Only the CDR3 portion is preserved as DNA: 48 bases, with reading frame beginning at the first base. Per the germline V gene, SQVTM is the CDR1 and ANQGSEA is the CDR2. The TCR originated in a man aged 25 to 40 in good health and CMV-seronegative. The sequence links TRBV29-1 to TRBJ2-1; the junction holds 9 bases that match TRBD1. Sample: PBMCs. The DNA is as follows: TGCAGCGTTGAAGACTCCGGGACAGGGTACTACAATGAGCAGTTCTTC. Translated, this gives CSVEDSGTGYYNEQFF.